A selection of T cell receptor beta chains follows, all from one sample in a study of cytomegalovirus exposure and HLA in healthy donors. Assay used: immunoSEQ multiplex PCR; TCRdb lists only in-frame clones, some missing. The table has about 110,000 clones, around 76% seen once. Sequenced material: PBMCs. These TCRs come from a young man in good health and CMV-seronegative. Each CDR3 is given without its conserved first and last residue.

TRBV6-5	13	TRBJ1-6	ASSPGGQDYSPLH
TRBV4-3	13	TRBJ2-7	ASSQQGGGYYEQY
TRBV9	12	NA	ASSGLAGSHEQY
TRBV5-1	13	TRBJ2-1	ASRIQDSSYNEQF
TRBV19	16	TRBJ2-5	ASSILPRLAGVSETQY
TRBV7-8	15	TRBJ1-6	ASSLAVTETYNSPLH
TRBV7-9	15	TRBJ2-5	ASSALRFGTGLETQY
TRBV7-9	12	TRBJ2-6	ASPPRSGANVLT
TRBV11-2	12	TRBJ2-7	ASSFGQGPFEQY
TRBV19	13	TRBJ2-1	ASSTTGEPYNEQF
TRBV20-1	9	TRBJ2-5	SATGGETQY
TRBV5-1	16	TRBJ2-3	ASSGGLAGTGRTDTQY
TRBV9	11	TRBJ1-1	ASSVDRNTEAF
TRBV11-2	14	TRBJ2-4	ASSTSSQGEWNIQY
TRBV5-1	12	TRBJ1-1	ASSRGAMRTEAF
TRBV7-8	13	TRBJ1-1	ASSLSGQGAIQAF
TRBV15	15	TRBJ2-7	ATSRIVRGLVAYEQY
TRBV25-1	16	TRBJ2-7	ASSDPTPKGQVHHEQY
TRBV6-5	12	TRBJ1-6	ASSPQMENSPLH
TRBV7-9	10	TRBJ2-7	ASSPQGDEQY
TRBV16	15	TRBJ1-2	ASSPKFYSGENYGYT
TRBV7-9	12	TRBJ2-2	ASSPRGATGELF
TRBV5-1	13	TRBJ2-3	ASSTGTSGTDTQY
TRBV19	11	TRBJ1-1	ASSIGQGTEAF
TRBV4-1	15	TRBJ2-7	ASSHTGTGGGSYEQY
TRBV11-2	13	TRBJ2-1	ASSLERGAYNEQF